The rows below give T cell receptor beta chains drawn from one sample of a study of blood T cells in healthy people across ages. TCRdb passed the 5' RACE reads through MiXCR, listing each CDR3 protein once. The repertoire holds 550,000 to 800,000 distinct CDR3 sequences, with 21% as singletons. The sequenced material came from blood. Source of these receptors: a man between 65 and 85 years old in good health. CDR3s include the opening cysteine and the closing phenylalanine or tryptophan. D genes are given only for firm matches. Expanded clones get a size class; other rows say once, few or many, or leave the size out.

J: TRBJ2-5
size: NA
V: TRBV5-1
length: 15
D: TRBD1
DNA: TGCGCCAGCACCTTGGCCCAGGGGGCTCTGGAGACCCAGTACTTC
CDR3: CASTLAQGALETQYF

J: TRBJ2-7
size: few
V: TRBV20-1
length: 13
D: TRBD1
DNA: TGCAGTGCTCCCCAGACAGGGGTTTACGAGCAGTACTTC
CDR3: CSAPQTGVYEQYF

J: TRBJ2-7
size: few
V: TRBV20-1
length: 12
D: NA
DNA: TGCAGTGCTGTCGGGGGAGGCTACGAGCAGTACTTC
CDR3: CSAVGGGYEQYF

J: TRBJ1-4
size: NA
V: TRBV15
length: 15
D: NA
DNA: TGTGCCACCAGCTCTGAACCAGGGAGGCGCGAAAAACTGTTTTTT
CDR3: CATSSEPGRREKLFF

J: TRBJ2-2
size: few
V: TRBV6-2/TRBV6-3
length: 17
D: TRBD2
DNA: TGTGCCAGCAGCCCATCAAGACTAGCGGGACTGACCGGGGAGCTGTTTTTT
CDR3: CASSPSRLAGLTGELFF

J: TRBJ2-1
size: few
V: TRBV25-1
length: 15
D: TRBD1
DNA: TGTGCCAGCAGCCCGGATCCCAGGGGGTACAATGAGCAGTTCTTC
CDR3: CASSPDPRGYNEQFF

J: TRBJ2-6
size: NA
V: TRBV18
length: 18
D: NA
DNA: TGTGCCAGCTCACTGGGGACGGCCGCCGTCTCTGGGGCCAACGTCCTGACTTTC
CDR3: CASSLGTAAVSGANVLTF

J: TRBJ1-6
size: NA
V: TRBV20-1
length: 16
D: NA
DNA: TGCAGTGCTAGAGATTGGTCGGGACGGTATAATTCACCCCTCCACTTT
CDR3: CSARDWSGRYNSPLHF

J: TRBJ2-5
size: NA
V: TRBV18
length: 14
D: TRBD2
DNA: TGTACCAGCTCACCACCTAGCGGCCAAGAGACCCAGTACTTC
CDR3: CTSSPPSGQETQYF

J: TRBJ2-1
size: few
V: TRBV2
length: 12
D: NA
DNA: TGTGCCAGCATCGCTTTGTCCCATGAGCAGTTCTTC
CDR3: CASIALSHEQFF

J: TRBJ2-7
size: NA
V: TRBV9
length: 14
D: TRBD1
DNA: TGTGCCAGCAGCCCTCGGACAGGGACCGACGAGCAGTACTTC
CDR3: CASSPRTGTDEQYF

J: TRBJ1-4
size: once
V: TRBV29-1
length: 12
D: NA
DNA: TGCAGCGCTGGGGGGTTAGGGGAAAAACTGTTTTTT
CDR3: CSAGGLGEKLFF

J: TRBJ2-3
size: NA
V: TRBV2
length: 20
D: TRBD2
DNA: TGTGCCAGCAGTGAAGTGGTTAGCGGGAGTGTTATTGAACGCACAGATACGCAGTATTTT
CDR3: CASSEVVSGSVIERTDTQYF

J: TRBJ2-3
size: few
V: TRBV6-1
length: 13
D: NA
DNA: TGTGCCAGCAGTGAAGCGTCCACAGATACGCAGTATTTT
CDR3: CASSEASTDTQYF

J: TRBJ2-2
size: many
V: TRBV6-2/TRBV6-3
length: 12
D: TRBD2
DNA: TGTGCCAGCAGATCCAGCGGGAGGGAGCTGTTTTTT
CDR3: CASRSSGRELFF

J: TRBJ2-3
size: few
V: TRBV7-8
length: 16
D: TRBD1
DNA: TGTGCCAGCAGCACAACAGGGACAGGGAAGACAGATACGCAGTATTTT
CDR3: CASSTTGTGKTDTQYF

J: TRBJ1-6
size: few
V: TRBV20-1
length: 15
D: NA
DNA: TGCAGTGCTAGAGATCTCGTACAGGCTAATTCACCCCTCCACTTT
CDR3: CSARDLVQANSPLHF

J: TRBJ1-1
size: NA
V: TRBV5-1
length: 13
D: NA
DNA: TGCGCCAGCAGACCGGGCAGGGCAGGCGAAGCTTTCTTT
CDR3: CASRPGRAGEAFF

J: TRBJ2-7
size: NA
V: TRBV6-5
length: 14
D: TRBD2
DNA: TGTGCCAGCAGTTGGGCGGGAGGGCTTGACGAGCAGTACTTC
CDR3: CASSWAGGLDEQYF

J: TRBJ2-1
size: few
V: TRBV12-3/TRBV12-4
length: 11
D: NA
DNA: TGTGCCAGCGGCCGCGGGGCAGAGCAGTTCTTC
CDR3: CASGRGAEQFF

J: TRBJ2-2
size: NA
V: TRBV7-9
length: 16
D: NA
DNA: TGTGCCAGCAGCTCTAATAAGGGGGCGAACACCGGGGAGCTGTTTTTT
CDR3: CASSSNKGANTGELFF

J: TRBJ2-4
size: NA
V: TRBV6-5
length: 16
D: NA
DNA: TGTGCCAGCAGTTACCCTGGAGGGGGGCTCAAAAACATTCAGTACTTC
CDR3: CASSYPGGGLKNIQYF

J: TRBJ2-7
size: NA
V: TRBV11-1
length: 15
D: NA
DNA: TGTGCCAGCAGCTTAAATCGGGACCTCTCCTACGAGCAGTACTTC
CDR3: CASSLNRDLSYEQYF

J: TRBJ1-4
size: few
V: TRBV19
length: 14
D: NA
DNA: TGTGCCAGTAGTGCACAGGGAACTAATGAAAAACTGTTTTTT
CDR3: CASSAQGTNEKLFF

J: TRBJ2-1
size: NA
V: TRBV20-1
length: 15
D: TRBD2
DNA: TGCAGTGCTGTTACCGGGACTAGCGGGAGCTATGAGCAGTTCTTC
CDR3: CSAVTGTSGSYEQFF

J: TRBJ2-5
size: NA
V: TRBV30
length: 13
D: NA
DNA: TGTGCCTGGAGTTTCGAGGCGCGGGAGACCCAGTACTTC
CDR3: CAWSFEARETQYF

J: TRBJ1-4
size: NA
V: TRBV15
length: 14
D: NA
DNA: TGTGCCACCAGCGGTCCGGGCCGAGGAGAAAAACTGTTTTTT
CDR3: CATSGPGRGEKLFF

J: TRBJ2-2
size: NA
V: TRBV5-1
length: 15
D: NA
DNA: TGCGCCAGCAGCTTGGTAGGGGCAATCACCGGGGGGCTGTTTTTT
CDR3: CASSLVGAITGGLFF